Presented here are 30 T cell receptor beta chains from one specimen sequenced in a study of a mutant IDH1 vaccine in newly diagnosed glioma (dated by TCRdb to the early 2020s). In light of the paper, this sample's time point label describes: baseline, week 1 (first vaccination visit). Sample treatment or condition, as interpreted from the label and publication: pre-vaccination baseline after standard-of-care therapy. The library was made by the immunoSEQ multiplex PCR assay. Here the immuneACCESS table is served through TCRdb, limited to in-frame sequences with V and J called. Missing clones are a known gap in these copies; in checked studies unresolved V genes cover under half, and the rest lacks a known reason. In all, the sample holds about 50,000 clones, and about nine tenths of those were seen once. The ten largest clones take up 2% to 2.5% of the sample. The source material was PBMCs, sampled from a glioma patient treated with radiotherapy, temozolomide or both. These receptors originate from a man aged 40-49 years with glioma.

In DNA form, the CDR3 reads TGTGCCAGCAGCGTAGTAGCGGGAGGTGGAGGCAATGAGCAGTTCTTC. Translation: CASSVVAGGGGNEQFF. V is TRBV9 and J is TRBJ2-1, with TRBD2 identical over 10 bases. Germline values: CDR1 SGDLS, CDR2 YYNGEE. The V segment lost 0 bases and the J segment 6 bases; nucleotides outside the gene matches: 6. This CDR3 is built from 16 residues.

This rearrangement joins TRBV7-3 to TRBJ2-2; D uncertain. The V end lost 5 bases, the J end lost 3 bases, and 10 bases lay between the germline ends. Per germline, CDR1 SGHTA and CDR2 FQGTGA. The CDR3 totals 14 residues. The CDR3 sequence: CASSLQPYTGELFF. In DNA form, the CDR3 reads TGTGCCAGCAGCCTACAGCCTTACACCGGGGAGCTGTTTTTT.

The chain combines TRBV6-4 with TRBJ2-5; weak D call: TRBD1 (5 bases). V lost 7 bases to trimming and J lost 5 bases, with 17 bases between them. Germline V gives CDR1 MRHNA, CDR2 SNTAGT. The length of the CDR3 is 14 residues. CDR3: CASIPDPKGETQYF. CDR3 in DNA: TGTGCCAGCATCCCCGATCCGAAGGGGGAGACCCAGTACTTC.

The V gene is TRBV4-1, the J gene TRBJ1-4; D not certain. CDR1 MGHRA and CDR2 YSYEKL come from the germline V gene. Trimming pared 1 base from V and 8 bases from J, leaving 11 bases between. The CDR3 loop spans 14 amino acids. In DNA, the CDR3 is TGCGCCAGCAGCCAAGTAGCTTCTCTCGAAAAACTGTTTTTT. This translates into CASSQVASLEKLFF.

Only a few counts were recorded for this clone. J is TRBJ1-2 and V is TRBV27, with 9 bases aligning to TRBD1. Germline CDR1 MNHEY, CDR2 SMNVEV (reference sequence). The trim removed 8 bases at V and 4 bases at J, leaving 2 bases unmatched. This CDR3 has 12 residues. The CDR3 bases are TGTGCCAGCTGGGACAGGGCCTATGGCTACACCTTC. Protein sequence: CASWDRAYGYTF.

The CDR3 protein is CASTRGGTGNTIYF. The CDR3 nucleotides read TGTGCCAGCACCAGAGGGGGGACTGGAAACACCATATATTTT. This chain connects TRBV9 to TRBJ1-3; D perhaps matches TRBD1 (6 bases). V lost 6 bases and J lost 2, with 12 bases in between. Germline V CDR1 and CDR2: SGDLS, YYNGEE. This CDR3 has 14 amino acids.

This chain uses TRBV4-2 with TRBJ1-5, with D tentatively TRBD1 (6 bases). CDR3 length equals 16 residues. V lost 4 bases and J 6 bases, leaving 19 bases between the germline ends. The germline gives CDR1 LGHNA, CDR2 YNFKEQ. The CDR3: CASSPSQGGKGQPQHF. CDR3 bases: TGTGCCAGCAGCCCCTCACAGGGAGGGAAGGGTCAGCCCCAGCATTTT.

This clone was picked up one time. The V gene is TRBV7-9, the J gene TRBJ2-7, with a weak D call TRBD1 (5 bases). Per the germline V gene, CDR1 is SEHNR and CDR2 is FQNEAQ (reference sequence). The CDR3 loop spans 13 amino acids. V gave up 1 base and J gave up 7 bases, with 11 bases separating them. This CDR3 is CASSLVATEEQYF. The CDR3 coding sequence is TGTGCCAGCAGCTTAGTTGCGACAGAGGAGCAGTACTTC.

The chain recombines TRBV7-9 with TRBJ2-7; unclear D gene. The CDR3 is 13 residues long. Germline CDR1 is SEHNR and CDR2 is FQNEAQ (reference sequence). V was trimmed by 5 bases and J by 0 bases, leaving 8 bases between them. CDR3: CASSPLGSYEQYF. CDR3 nucleotides: TGTGCCAGCAGCCCCCTAGGCTCCTACGAGCAGTACTTC.

In its sample, this clone was seen once. This chain links TRBV5-1 with TRBJ1-1; 9 bases map to TRBD1. After removal of 4 bases from V and 4 bases from J, the junction contained 8 bases not matched to a gene. The CDR3 extends over 15 amino acids. Per the germline V gene, CDR1 is SGHRS and CDR2 is YFSETQ. The CDR3 region has the DNA TGCGCCAGCAGCCCCAGGGGGACAGGGTCCACTGAAGCTTTCTTT. This sequence encodes CASSPRGTGSTEAFF.

The chain joins TRBV7-7 to TRBJ2-5; D remains ambiguous. V was clipped by 3 bases and J by 7 bases, with 15 bases between them. The CDR3 runs 14 residues. Germline loops: CDR1 SSHAT, CDR2 FNYEAQ (reference sequence). The CDR3 nucleotides are TGTGCCAGCAGCTTGGACGGCCCCTCCCGGACCCAGTACTTC. Translated, it gives CASSLDGPSRTQYF.

V gene TRBV4-3 combines with J gene TRBJ1-2; weak D call: TRBD1 (5 bases). This CDR3 is 16 amino acids long. CDR1 LGHNA and CDR2 YSLEER come from the germline V gene. The germline V and J ends were trimmed by 0 bases and 3 bases, with 14 bases remaining between them. DNA for the CDR3: TGCGCCAGCAGCCAAGATTTGGGGCGGGCGGACTATGGCTACACCTTC. Translating it yields CASSQDLGRADYGYTF.

The V call is TRBV6-5, the J call TRBJ2-5; 8 bases agree with TRBD1. Trimming removed 7 bases from V and 3 bases from J; junction bases left unmatched: 10. Germline CDR1 reads MNHEY; CDR2 reads SVGAGI. This CDR3 has 15 residues. In nucleotides, the CDR3 is TGTGCCAGCACCAAGGACAGGGAAGGGGAAGAGACCCAGTACTTC. Its protein product is CASTKDREGEETQYF.

The chain couples TRBV6-5 to TRBJ2-7; 7 bases align to TRBD2. Germline trimming cut 11 bases from V and 5 bases from J; bases unmatched to any gene: 6. CDR3 length: 11 residues. CDR1 MNHEY and CDR2 SVGAGI come from the germline V gene. CDR3 sequence reads: CAPRGRDEQYF. The CDR3 region has the DNA TGTGCCCCACGGGGGAGGGACGAGCAGTACTTC.

The rearrangement uses TRBV7-9 and TRBJ1-3; D gene unclear. V was cut by 4 bases and J by 0 bases, with 4 bases left in between. Germline lookup yields CDR1 SEHNR and CDR2 FQNEAQ (reference sequence). The CDR3 is 13 amino acids. In DNA form, the CDR3 reads TGTGCCAGCAGCTCCTCCTCTGGAAACACCATATATTTT. Translation: CASSSSSGNTIYF.

This rearrangement joins TRBV6-1 to TRBJ1-5, with D hard to call. Germline lookup yields CDR1 MNHNS and CDR2 SASEGT. Trimming shortened V by 2 bases and J by 7 bases, and 9 bases separated the two germline ends. The CDR3 is 13 amino acids. CDR3 sequence: CASSERDRQPQHF. CDR3 coding DNA: TGTGCCAGCAGTGAAAGAGACCGCCAGCCCCAGCATTTT.

The CDR3 spells CASSRGPRPKGETQYF. The CDR3, as DNA: TGTGCCAGCAGCCGAGGCCCCAGGCCCAAGGGAGAGACCCAGTACTTC. The gene calls are TRBV7-8 and TRBJ2-5; D is unclear. Trimming left V 5 bases short and J 4 bases short, with 20 bases between. This CDR3 spans 16 amino acids. Looked up from germline, CDR1 is SGHVS and CDR2 is FQNEAQ.

This chain links TRBV27 with TRBJ2-3; 9 bases map to TRBD2. This CDR3 contains 14 residues. V was pared by 5 bases and J by 7 bases, with 7 bases of the junction left unmatched. Germline-derived CDR1 and CDR2 are MNHEY and SMNVEV (reference sequence). CDR3 in DNA: TGTGCCAGCAGTATAGCGGGAGAGAAATATACGCAGTATTTT. Encoded protein: CASSIAGEKYTQYF.

This sequence joins TRBV10-3 and TRBJ1-2, with no clear D. The germline CDR1 and CDR2 sequences are ENHRY and SYGVKD. The CDR3 totals 11 residues. Trimming shortened V by 6 bases and J by 11 bases, and 13 bases separated the two germline ends. The CDR3 loop is CAISSGKGYTF. CDR3 bases: TGTGCCATCAGCTCGGGCAAGGGATACACCTTC.

This chain links TRBV27 with TRBJ1-4; D is ambiguous. V lost 6 bases and J 8 bases, leaving 10 bases between the germline ends. Germline CDR1 MNHEY, CDR2 SMNVEV (reference sequence). The CDR3 is 12 residues long. CDR3 sequence reads: CASSRLNEKLFF. CDR3 DNA sequence: TGTGCCAGCAGCAGGCTTAACGAAAAACTGTTTTTT. Full variable domain (remainder filled in from reference TRBV27 and TRBJ1-4): EAQVTQNPRYLITVTGKKLTVTCSQNMNHEYMSWYRQDPGLGLRQIYYSMNVEVTDKGDVPEGYKVSRKEKRNFPLILESPSPNQTSLYFCASSRLNEKLFFGSGTQLSVL.

This clone was observed a single time. This chain connects TRBV19 to TRBJ1-5, with a weak D call TRBD1 (5 bases). The V end was cut by 7 bases, the J end by 0 bases, with 13 bases between. Germline lookup yields CDR1 LNHDA and CDR2 SQIVND (reference sequence). There are 15 residues in the CDR3. In DNA form, the CDR3 reads TGTGCCAGTACCCGGGGCGTTTTTAGCAATCAGCCCCAGCATTTT. Its protein product is CASTRGVFSNQPQHF.

This chain joins TRBV4-3 and TRBJ2-7, with TRBD1 identical over 9 bases. CDR1 and CDR2 (germline): LGHNA, YSLEER. The CDR3 totals 16 residues. V shed 4 bases, J shed 3 bases, and the junction held 10 bases outside the gene matches. This CDR3 reads CASSRTGETPSYEQYF. CDR3 DNA: TGCGCCAGCAGCCGGACAGGGGAAACCCCGAGCTACGAGCAGTACTTC.

The table lists this clone with a count of one. This chain uses TRBV7-2 with TRBJ1-3; D perhaps matches TRBD1 (6 bases). Germline V CDR1 and CDR2: SGHTA, FQGNSA. The CDR3 spans 15 residues. V was pared by 2 bases and J by 4 bases, with 12 bases between. As DNA, the CDR3 is TGTGCCAGCAGCTTAAACGGGGGCGCGGGAAACACCATATATTTT. This codes for CASSLNGGAGNTIYF.

J is TRBJ2-2 and V is TRBV5-6; 9 positions match TRBD2. CDR3 length: 15 residues. V lost 4 bases, J lost 4 bases, and 5 bases stayed unmatched. The germline gives CDR1 SGHDT, CDR2 YYEEEE. The CDR3 loop reads CASSPSGILTGELFF. CDR3 sequence (DNA): TGTGCCAGCAGCCCTAGCGGGATTCTCACCGGGGAGCTGTTTTTT.

This chain joins TRBV7-9 and TRBJ1-3; tentative D call: TRBD1 (6 bases). This CDR3 spans 16 amino acids. In germline, CDR1 is SEHNR, CDR2 FQNEAQ (reference sequence). Trimming shortened V by 2 bases and J by 0 bases, and 11 bases separated the two germline ends. As DNA, the CDR3 is TGTGCCAGCAGCTTACGACGGGACACCTCTGGAAACACCATATATTTT. Its translation: CASSLRRDTSGNTIYF.

CDR3 residues: CASSHQGNGANVLTF. The CDR3 DNA sequence: TGTGCCAGCAGCCACCAGGGTAACGGGGCCAACGTCCTGACTTTC. V usage is TRBV4-2 and J usage is TRBJ2-6; D is possibly TRBD1 (5 bases). V lost 3 bases, J lost 4 bases, and 10 bases lay in between. The CDR3 is made up of 15 amino acids. The germline gives CDR1 LGHNA, CDR2 YNFKEQ.

The chain uses TRBV5-4 and TRBJ1-2; D perhaps matches TRBD1 (5 bases). CDR1 is SGHNT and CDR2 is YYREEE in the germline V gene (reference sequence). The CDR3 contains 14 residues. Deletions cut 3 bases from V and 4 bases from J, with 13 bases between. The DNA for the CDR3 is TGTGCCAGCAGCTCGGCGGGGGTGCTCTATGGCTACACCTTC. Amino acids: CASSSAGVLYGYTF.

The chain uses TRBV9 and TRBJ2-7; 8 bases are a match to TRBD2. This CDR3 spans 16 amino acids. V dropped 7 bases and J dropped 5; count of bases not matched to a gene: 17. Germline lookup yields CDR1 SGDLS and CDR2 YYNGEE. CDR3 protein: CASSSYMAGGFHEQYF. The CDR3 DNA reads TGTGCCAGCTCCTCTTATATGGCGGGAGGTTTCCACGAGCAGTACTTC.

V usage is TRBV7-2 and J usage is TRBJ2-5; D is perhaps TRBD1 (7 bases). Germline CDR1 and CDR2: SGHTA and FQGNSA. This CDR3 region has 14 residues. V gave up 6 bases and J gave up 10 bases, with 21 bases separating them. The CDR3 bases are TGTGCCAGCAGGCCAGGGGGGACAAGGTTGGGCCAGTACTTC. It specifies CASRPGGTRLGQYF. Full variable domain (rest looked up from reference TRBV7-2 and TRBJ2-5): GAGVSQSPSNKVTEKGKDVELRCDPISGHTALYWYRQSLGQGLEFLIYFQGNSAPDKSGLPSDRFSAERTGGSVSTLTIQRTQQEDSAVYLCASRPGGTRLGQYFGPGTRLLVL.

This chain connects TRBV5-4 to TRBJ2-5, with a possible D match to TRBD1 (5 bases). This CDR3 spans 12 amino acids. Trimming left V 6 bases short and J 4 bases short, with 10 bases between. The germline V gene encodes CDR1 SGHNT and CDR2 YYREEE (reference sequence). Here the CDR3 reads CASTSQGETQYF. CDR3 in DNA: TGTGCCAGCACCTCCCAGGGAGAGACCCAGTACTTC.